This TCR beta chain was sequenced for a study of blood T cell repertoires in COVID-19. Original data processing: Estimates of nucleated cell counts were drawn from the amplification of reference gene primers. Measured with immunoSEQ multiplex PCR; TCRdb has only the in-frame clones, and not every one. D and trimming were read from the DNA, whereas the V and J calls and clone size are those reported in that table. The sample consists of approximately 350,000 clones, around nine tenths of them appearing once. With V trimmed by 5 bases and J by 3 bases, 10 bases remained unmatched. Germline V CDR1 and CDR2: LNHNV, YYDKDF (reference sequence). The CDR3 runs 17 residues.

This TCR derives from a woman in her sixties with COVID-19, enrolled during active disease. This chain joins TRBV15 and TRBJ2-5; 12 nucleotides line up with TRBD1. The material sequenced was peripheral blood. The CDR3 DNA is TGTGCCACCAGCTGGGACAGGGGGCGAGAGGGTGAAGAGACCCAGTACTTC. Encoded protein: CATSWDRGREGEETQYF.